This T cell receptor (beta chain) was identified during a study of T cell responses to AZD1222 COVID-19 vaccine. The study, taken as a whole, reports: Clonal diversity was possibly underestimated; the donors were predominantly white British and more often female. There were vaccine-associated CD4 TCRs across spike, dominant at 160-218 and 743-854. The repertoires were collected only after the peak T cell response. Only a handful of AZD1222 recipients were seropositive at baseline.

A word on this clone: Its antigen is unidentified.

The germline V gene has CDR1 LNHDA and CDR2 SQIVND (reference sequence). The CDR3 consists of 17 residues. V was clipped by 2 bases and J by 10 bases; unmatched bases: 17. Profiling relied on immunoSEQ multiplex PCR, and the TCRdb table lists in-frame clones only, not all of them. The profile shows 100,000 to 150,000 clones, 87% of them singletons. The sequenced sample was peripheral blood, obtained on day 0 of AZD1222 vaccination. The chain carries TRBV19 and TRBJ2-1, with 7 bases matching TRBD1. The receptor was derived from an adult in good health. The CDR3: CASSITPGWTGRGEQFF. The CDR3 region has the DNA TGTGCCAGTAGTATAACCCCTGGTTGGACAGGCCGTGGGGAGCAGTTCTTC.